This TCR beta chain was sequenced during a study of regulatory T cells in long-lasting Graves disease. Assembly of TCR beta libraries relied on iRepertoire HTBI primers together with Arm-PCR of CDR3 regions. Each CDR3 protein gets one entry after TCRdb re-called the multiplex PCR reads with MiXCR. The table lists about 500,000 distinct CDR3 sequences, around 16% of them singletons. This clonotype was counted at least ten times. The target antigen is unknown. Whole-study findings and limits: Blood alone, not thyroid tissue, was studied. Persistent disease showed a preference for TRBV28, TRBJ1-2 and TRBJ2-5.

Time point indicated: newly diagnosed GD, antithyroid drugs for less than 3 months. TCR sequences were obtained from RNA taken from PBMCs. This CDR3 comprises 16 residues. V lost 1 base to trimming and J lost 0 bases, with 10 bases between them. In germline, CDR1 is LGHDT, CDR2 YNNKEL (reference sequence). The data were also submitted as part of a second study, on T cells in Graves' hyperthyroidism and ophthalmopathy. As that report states: TCR CDR3 regions were first amplified by RT-PCR with HTBI primers.

This sequence was found in a man in his forties with Graves disease. The chain uses TRBV3-1 and TRBJ1-3; unclear D gene. Sequencing was performed on peripheral blood mononuclear cells (PBMCs), taken at new diagnosis, from a patient treated with antithyroid drugs. The CDR3 region is CASSQGNSNSGNTIYF. The DNA of the CDR3 is TGTGCCAGCAGCCAAGGCAACAGTAACTCTGGAAACACCATATATTTT. The whole variable domain, filled in from reference TRBV3-1 and TRBJ1-3, reads DTAVSQTPKYLVTQMGNDKSIKCEQNLGHDTMYWYKQDSKKFLKIMFSYNNKELIINETVPNRFSPKSPDKAHLNLHINSLELGDSAVYFCASSQGNSNSGNTIYFGEGSWLTVV.